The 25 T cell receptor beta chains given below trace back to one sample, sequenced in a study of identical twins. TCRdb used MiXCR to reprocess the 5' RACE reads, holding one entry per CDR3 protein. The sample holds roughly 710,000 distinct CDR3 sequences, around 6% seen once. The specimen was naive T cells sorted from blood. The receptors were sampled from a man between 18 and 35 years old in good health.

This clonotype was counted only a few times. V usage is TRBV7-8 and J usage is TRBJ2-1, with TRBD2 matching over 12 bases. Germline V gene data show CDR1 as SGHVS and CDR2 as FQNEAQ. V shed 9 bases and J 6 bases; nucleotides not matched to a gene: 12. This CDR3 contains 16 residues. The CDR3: CASRKQTSGSSNEQFF. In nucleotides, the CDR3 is TGTGCCAGTAGAAAGCAGACTAGCGGGAGTAGCAATGAGCAGTTCTTC.

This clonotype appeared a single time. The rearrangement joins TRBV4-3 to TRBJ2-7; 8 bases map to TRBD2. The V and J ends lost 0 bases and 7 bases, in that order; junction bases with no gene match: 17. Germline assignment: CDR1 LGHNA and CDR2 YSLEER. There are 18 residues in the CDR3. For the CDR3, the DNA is TGCGCCAGCAGCCAAGATAAGGTAGCGGGACCCCGTTCGGGGGAGCAGTACTTC. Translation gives CASSQDKVAGPRSGEQYF.

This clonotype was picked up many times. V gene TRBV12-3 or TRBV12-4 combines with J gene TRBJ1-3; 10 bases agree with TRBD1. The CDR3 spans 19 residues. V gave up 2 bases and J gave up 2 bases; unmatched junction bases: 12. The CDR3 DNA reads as TGTGCCAGCAGTTTACCCGGGACAGGGGTGAAGTTAACTGGAAACACCATATATTTT. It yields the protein CASSLPGTGVKLTGNTIYF.

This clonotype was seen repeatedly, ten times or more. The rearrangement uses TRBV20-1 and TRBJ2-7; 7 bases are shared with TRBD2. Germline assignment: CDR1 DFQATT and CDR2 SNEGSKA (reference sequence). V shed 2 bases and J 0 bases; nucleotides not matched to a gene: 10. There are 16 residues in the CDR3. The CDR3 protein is CSARKFGGTNSYEQYF. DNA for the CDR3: TGCAGTGCTAGAAAGTTCGGTGGGACTAACTCCTACGAGCAGTACTTC.

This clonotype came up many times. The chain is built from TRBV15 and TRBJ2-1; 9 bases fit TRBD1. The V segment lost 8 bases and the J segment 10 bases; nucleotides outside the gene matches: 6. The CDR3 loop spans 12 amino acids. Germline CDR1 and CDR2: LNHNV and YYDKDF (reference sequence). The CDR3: CATHRGQGEQFF. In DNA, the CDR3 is TGTGCCACCCATAGGGGACAGGGAGAGCAGTTCTTC.

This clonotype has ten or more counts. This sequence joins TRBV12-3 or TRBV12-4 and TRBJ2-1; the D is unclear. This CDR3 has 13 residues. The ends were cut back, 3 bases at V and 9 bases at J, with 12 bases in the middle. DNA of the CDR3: TGTGCCAGCAGTTTTCAAGGAGCAGGTGAGCAGTTCTTC. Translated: CASSFQGAGEQFF.

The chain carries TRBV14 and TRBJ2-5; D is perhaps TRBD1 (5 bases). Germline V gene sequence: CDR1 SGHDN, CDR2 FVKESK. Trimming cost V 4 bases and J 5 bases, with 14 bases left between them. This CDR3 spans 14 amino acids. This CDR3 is CASSPVWGTETQYF. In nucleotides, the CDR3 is TGTGCCAGCAGCCCTGTATGGGGCACGGAGACCCAGTACTTC.

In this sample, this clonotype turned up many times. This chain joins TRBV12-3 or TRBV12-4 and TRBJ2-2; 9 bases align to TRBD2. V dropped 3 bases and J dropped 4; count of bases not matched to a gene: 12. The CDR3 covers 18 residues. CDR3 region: CASSFSVSGLAITGELFF. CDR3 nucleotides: TGTGCCAGCAGTTTTTCGGTTTCTGGACTAGCGATCACCGGGGAGCTGTTTTTT.

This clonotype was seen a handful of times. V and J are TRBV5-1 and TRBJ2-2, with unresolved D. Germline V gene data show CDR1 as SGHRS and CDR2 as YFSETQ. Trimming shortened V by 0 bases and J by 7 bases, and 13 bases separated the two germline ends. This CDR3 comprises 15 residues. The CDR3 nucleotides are TGCGCCAGCAGCTTGGTAGCCCCCGCAGGCGGGGAGCTGTTTTTT. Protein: CASSLVAPAGGELFF. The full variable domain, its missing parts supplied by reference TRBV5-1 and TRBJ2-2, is KAGVTQTPRYLIKTRGQQVTLSCSPISGHRSVSWYQQTPGQGLQFLFEYFSETQRNKGNFPGRFSGRQFSNSRSEMNVSTLELGDSALYLCASSLVAPAGGELFFGEGSRLTVL.

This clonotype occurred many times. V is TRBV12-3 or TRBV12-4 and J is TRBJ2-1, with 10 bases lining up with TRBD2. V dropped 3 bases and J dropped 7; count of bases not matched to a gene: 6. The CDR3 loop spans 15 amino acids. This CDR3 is CASSFGSGRMNEQFF. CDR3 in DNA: TGTGCCAGCAGTTTCGGTAGCGGGAGGATGAATGAGCAGTTCTTC.

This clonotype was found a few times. The CDR3 coding sequence is TGTGCCACCAGGCTAGCGGGACAAGAGACCCAGTACTTC. Translated, it gives CATRLAGQETQYF. The chain links TRBV7-2 to TRBJ2-5, with TRBD2 matching over 9 bases. The CDR3 has 13 amino acids. The J segment lost 2 bases and the V segment lost 10 bases, leaving 5 bases of the junction unmatched. Looked up from germline, CDR1 is SGHTA and CDR2 is FQGNSA.

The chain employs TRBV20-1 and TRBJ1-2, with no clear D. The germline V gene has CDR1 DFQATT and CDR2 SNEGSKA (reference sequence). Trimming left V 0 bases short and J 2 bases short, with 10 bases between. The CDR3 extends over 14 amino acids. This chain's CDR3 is CSARDTAPNYGYTF. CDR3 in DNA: TGCAGTGCTAGAGATACAGCCCCCAACTATGGCTACACCTTC.

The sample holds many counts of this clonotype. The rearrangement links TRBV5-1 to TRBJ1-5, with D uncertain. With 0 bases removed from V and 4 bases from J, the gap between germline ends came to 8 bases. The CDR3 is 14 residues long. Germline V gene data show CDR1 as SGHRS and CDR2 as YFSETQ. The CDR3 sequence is CASSLDNRNQPQHF. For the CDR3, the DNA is TGCGCCAGCAGCTTGGACAACAGAAATCAGCCCCAGCATTTT.

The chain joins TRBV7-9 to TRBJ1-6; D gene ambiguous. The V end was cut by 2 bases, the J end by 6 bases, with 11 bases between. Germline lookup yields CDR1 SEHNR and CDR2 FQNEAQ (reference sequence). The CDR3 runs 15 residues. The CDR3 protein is CASSLPRLGNSPLHF. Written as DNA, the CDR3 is TGTGCCAGCAGCTTACCGAGGTTGGGTAATTCACCCCTCCACTTT.

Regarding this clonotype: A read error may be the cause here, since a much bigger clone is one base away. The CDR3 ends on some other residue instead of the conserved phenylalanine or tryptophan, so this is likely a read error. In nucleotides, the CDR3 is TGTGCCAGCAGCTTACTCTGGACTGATGAGCAGTTCTAC. This gives the protein CASSLLWTDEQFY. The chain is built from TRBV11-2 and TRBJ2-1; D is perhaps TRBD2 (5 bases). CDR3 length: 13 residues. Germline CDR1 and CDR2: SGHAT and FQNNGV. V was shortened by 2 bases and J by 8 bases, with 10 bases between the two germline ends.

CDR3 protein: CASSPWGQGSKNIQYF. The DNA for the CDR3 is TGTGCCAGCAGCCCATGGGGACAGGGATCCAAAAACATTCAGTACTTC. V is TRBV11-2 and J is TRBJ2-4, with TRBD1 matching over 9 bases. This CDR3 comprises 16 residues. Germline V gene sequence: CDR1 SGHAT, CDR2 FQNNGV. Losses at the gene ends were 5 bases for V and 2 bases for J; bases not matched to a gene: 7.

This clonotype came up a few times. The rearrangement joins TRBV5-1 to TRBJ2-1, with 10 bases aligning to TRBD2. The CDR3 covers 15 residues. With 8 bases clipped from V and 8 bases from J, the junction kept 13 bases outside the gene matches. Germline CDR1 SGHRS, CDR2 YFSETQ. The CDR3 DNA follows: TGCGCCAGTAAACAGGGGTCTAGCGGGAGCGATGAGCAGTTCTTC. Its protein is CASKQGSSGSDEQFF.

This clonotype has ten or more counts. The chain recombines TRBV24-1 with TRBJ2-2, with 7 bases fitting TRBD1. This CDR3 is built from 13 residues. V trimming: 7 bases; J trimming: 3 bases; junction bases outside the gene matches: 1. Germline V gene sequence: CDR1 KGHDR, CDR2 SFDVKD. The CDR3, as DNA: TGTGCCACCAGAGACAGGGACACCGGGGAGCTGTTTTTT. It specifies CATRDRDTGELFF.

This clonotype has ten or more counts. The CDR3 DNA reads as TGTGCCAGCAATAAGGCAGAGTCCACTTACGAGCAGTACTTC. It specifies CASNKAESTYEQYF. The gene calls are TRBV12-3 or TRBV12-4 and TRBJ2-7; D gene unclear. V lost 7 bases, J lost 4 bases, and 17 bases lay in between. The length of the CDR3 is 14 residues.

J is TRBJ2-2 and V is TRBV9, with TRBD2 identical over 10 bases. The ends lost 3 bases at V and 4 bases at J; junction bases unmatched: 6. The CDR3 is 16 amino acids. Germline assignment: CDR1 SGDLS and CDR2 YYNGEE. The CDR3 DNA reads TGTGCCAGCAGCGCCAAGCGGGAGGGCCTCACCGGGGAGCTGTTTTTT. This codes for CASSAKREGLTGELFF.

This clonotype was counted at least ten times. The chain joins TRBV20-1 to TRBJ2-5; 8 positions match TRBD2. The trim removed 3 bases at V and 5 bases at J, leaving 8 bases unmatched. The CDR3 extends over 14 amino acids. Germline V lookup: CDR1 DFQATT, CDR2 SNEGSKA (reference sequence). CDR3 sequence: CSASPGLADETQYF. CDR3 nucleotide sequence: TGCAGTGCTAGCCCTGGACTAGCTGATGAGACCCAGTACTTC.

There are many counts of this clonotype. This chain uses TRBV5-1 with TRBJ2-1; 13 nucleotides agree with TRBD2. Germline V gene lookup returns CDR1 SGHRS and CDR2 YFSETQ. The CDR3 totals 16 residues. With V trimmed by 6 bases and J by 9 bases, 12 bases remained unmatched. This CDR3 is CASTKTTSGREGEQFF. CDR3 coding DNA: TGCGCCAGCACCAAAACTACTAGCGGGAGGGAGGGTGAGCAGTTCTTC.

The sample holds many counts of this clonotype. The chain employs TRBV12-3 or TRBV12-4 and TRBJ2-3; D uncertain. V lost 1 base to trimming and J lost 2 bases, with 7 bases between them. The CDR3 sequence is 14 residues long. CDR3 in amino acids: CASSLESLTDTQYF. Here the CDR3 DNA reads TGTGCCAGCAGTTTAGAGTCGCTCACAGATACGCAGTATTTT.

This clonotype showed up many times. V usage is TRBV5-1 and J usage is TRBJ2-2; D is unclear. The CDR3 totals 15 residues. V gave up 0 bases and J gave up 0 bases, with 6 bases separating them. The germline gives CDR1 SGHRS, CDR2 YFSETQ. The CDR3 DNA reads TGCGCCAGCAGCTTGGACACCGCGAACACCGGGGAGCTGTTTTTT. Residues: CASSLDTANTGELFF. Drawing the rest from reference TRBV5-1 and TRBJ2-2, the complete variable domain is KAGVTQTPRYLIKTRGQQVTLSCSPISGHRSVSWYQQTPGQGLQFLFEYFSETQRNKGNFPGRFSGRQFSNSRSEMNVSTLELGDSALYLCASSLDTANTGELFFGEGSRLTVL.

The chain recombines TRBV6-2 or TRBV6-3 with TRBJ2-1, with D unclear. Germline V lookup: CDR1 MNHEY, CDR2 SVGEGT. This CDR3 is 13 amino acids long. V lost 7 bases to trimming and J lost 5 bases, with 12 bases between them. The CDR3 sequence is CASTKTFNNEQFF. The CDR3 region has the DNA TGTGCCAGCACCAAAACCTTCAACAATGAGCAGTTCTTC.